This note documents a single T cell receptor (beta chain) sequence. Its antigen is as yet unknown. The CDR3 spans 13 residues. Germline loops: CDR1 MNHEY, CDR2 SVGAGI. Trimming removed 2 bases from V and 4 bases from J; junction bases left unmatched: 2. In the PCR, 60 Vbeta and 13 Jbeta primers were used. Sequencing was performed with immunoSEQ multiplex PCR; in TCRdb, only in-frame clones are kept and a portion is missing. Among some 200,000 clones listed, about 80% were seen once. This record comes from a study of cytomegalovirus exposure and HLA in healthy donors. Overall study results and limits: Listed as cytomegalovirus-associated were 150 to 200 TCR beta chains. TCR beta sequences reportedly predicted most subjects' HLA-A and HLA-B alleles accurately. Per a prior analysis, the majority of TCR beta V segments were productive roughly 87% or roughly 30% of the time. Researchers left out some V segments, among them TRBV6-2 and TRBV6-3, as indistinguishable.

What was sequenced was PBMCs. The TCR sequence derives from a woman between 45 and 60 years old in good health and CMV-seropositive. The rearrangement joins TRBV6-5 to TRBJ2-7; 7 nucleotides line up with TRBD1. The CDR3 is CASSYGQVYEQYF. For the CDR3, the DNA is TGTGCCAGCAGTTACGGACAGGTATACGAGCAGTACTTC.